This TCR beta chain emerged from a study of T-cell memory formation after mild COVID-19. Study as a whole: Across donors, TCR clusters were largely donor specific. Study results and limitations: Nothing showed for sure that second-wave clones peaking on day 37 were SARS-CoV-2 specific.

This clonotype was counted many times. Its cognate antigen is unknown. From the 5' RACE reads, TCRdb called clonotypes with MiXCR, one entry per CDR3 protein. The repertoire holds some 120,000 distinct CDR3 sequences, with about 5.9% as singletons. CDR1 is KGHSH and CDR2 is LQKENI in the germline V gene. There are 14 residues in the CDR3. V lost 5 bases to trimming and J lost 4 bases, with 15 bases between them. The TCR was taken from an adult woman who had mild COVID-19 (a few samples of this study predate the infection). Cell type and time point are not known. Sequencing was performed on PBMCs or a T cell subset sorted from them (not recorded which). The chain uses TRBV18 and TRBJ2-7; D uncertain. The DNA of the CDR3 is TGTGCCAGCTCATTAACCACGGGTGGATACGAGCAGTACTTC. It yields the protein CASSLTTGGYEQYF.